A selection of T cell receptor beta chains follows, all from one sample in a study of cytomegalovirus exposure and HLA in healthy donors. This table comes from immunoSEQ multiplex PCR, and its TCRdb copy is limited to in-frame clones, with some not included. Of roughly 80,000 clones in the sample, 62% were seen once. The sample was PBMCs. These receptors originate from a male donor in good health and CMV-seropositive. Each CDR3 is given with its conserved first and last residue. A D gene is named only where the DNA matches it firmly. The listing skips clone size in some rows; elsewhere it reads once, few, many or a size class.

clone_size: .; d_call: TRBD2; cdr3_length: 17; v_call: TRBV9; j_call: TRBJ2-3; cdr3_aa: CASSVDGPSGSLNTQYF; cdr3_nt: TGTGCCAGCAGCGTAGACGGTCCTAGCGGGAGTTTGAATACGCAGTATTTT
clone_size: .; d_call: TRBD1; cdr3_length: 14; v_call: TRBV11-1; j_call: TRBJ2-5; cdr3_aa: CASSWGTAQETQYF; cdr3_nt: TGTGCCAGCAGCTGGGGGACAGCACAAGAGACCCAGTACTTC
clone_size: .; d_call: .; cdr3_length: 15; v_call: TRBV6-5; j_call: TRBJ2-7; cdr3_aa: CASSYGGGPSYEQYF; cdr3_nt: TGTGCCAGCAGTTACGGAGGCGGGCCCTCCTACGAGCAGTACTTC
clone_size: few; d_call: .; cdr3_length: 12; v_call: TRBV28; j_call: TRBJ2-1; cdr3_aa: CASSLQGGEQFF; cdr3_nt: TGTGCCAGCAGTTTACAAGGGGGTGAGCAGTTCTTC
clone_size: few; d_call: TRBD1; cdr3_length: 15; v_call: TRBV11-2; j_call: TRBJ2-7; cdr3_aa: CASSLEGTGAYEQYF; cdr3_nt: TGTGCCAGCAGCTTAGAGGGGACAGGGGCCTACGAGCAGTACTTC
clone_size: .; d_call: .; cdr3_length: 12; v_call: TRBV7-6; j_call: TRBJ2-2; cdr3_aa: CASSLGGRELFF; cdr3_nt: TGTGCCAGCAGCTTAGGCGGGCGGGAGCTGTTTTTT
clone_size: .; d_call: TRBD1; cdr3_length: 13; v_call: TRBV2; j_call: TRBJ2-7; cdr3_aa: CASNGQGLYEQYF; cdr3_nt: TGTGCCAGCAATGGACAGGGGCTCTACGAGCAGTACTTC
clone_size: .; d_call: .; cdr3_length: 16; v_call: TRBV4-1; j_call: TRBJ1-6; cdr3_aa: CASSHILRGKSSPLHF; cdr3_nt: TGCGCCAGCAGCCACATTCTTAGGGGTAAGAGTTCACCCCTCCACTTT
clone_size: .; d_call: .; cdr3_length: 11; v_call: TRBV2; j_call: TRBJ2-7; cdr3_aa: CASSEILEQYF; cdr3_nt: TGTGCCAGCAGTGAAATCCTCGAGCAGTACTTC
clone_size: once; d_call: TRBD1; cdr3_length: 15; v_call: TRBV5-4; j_call: TRBJ1-2; cdr3_aa: CASSLLGQGRYGYTF; cdr3_nt: TGTGCCAGCAGCCTCCTCGGACAGGGGAGGTATGGCTACACCTTC
clone_size: .; d_call: TRBD1; cdr3_length: 16; v_call: TRBV11-2; j_call: TRBJ1-2; cdr3_aa: CASSDFPGGGNYGYTF; cdr3_nt: TGTGCCAGCAGCGATTTCCCAGGGGGCGGCAACTATGGCTACACCTTC
clone_size: .; d_call: .; cdr3_length: 16; v_call: TRBV14; j_call: TRBJ2-1; cdr3_aa: CASSLLRHSSYNEQFF; cdr3_nt: TGTGCCAGCAGCCTCCTAAGACATAGCTCCTACAATGAGCAGTTCTTC
clone_size: once; d_call: TRBD1; cdr3_length: 17; v_call: TRBV5-5; j_call: TRBJ1-1; cdr3_aa: CASSRGTGGLWNTEAFF; cdr3_nt: TGTGCCAGCAGCCGTGGGACAGGGGGCTTATGGAACACTGAAGCTTTCTTT
clone_size: .; d_call: TRBD1; cdr3_length: 14; v_call: TRBV7-9; j_call: TRBJ1-1; cdr3_aa: CASSLVDRDTEAFF; cdr3_nt: TGTGCCAGCAGCTTAGTAGACAGGGACACTGAAGCTTTCTTT
clone_size: .; d_call: .; cdr3_length: 15; v_call: TRBV6-1; j_call: TRBJ1-5; cdr3_aa: CASSEGRGSYQPQHF; cdr3_nt: TGTGCCAGCAGTGAAGGCAGGGGATCCTATCAGCCCCAGCATTTT
clone_size: .; d_call: TRBD2; cdr3_length: 13; v_call: TRBV19; j_call: TRBJ2-1; cdr3_aa: CASSAGGLNEQFF; cdr3_nt: TGTGCCAGTAGTGCGGGGGGACTCAATGAGCAGTTCTTC
clone_size: few; d_call: .; cdr3_length: 16; v_call: TRBV6-1; j_call: TRBJ1-4; cdr3_aa: CASSEALSGVREKLFF; cdr3_nt: TGTGCCAGCAGTGAAGCCCTATCGGGGGTACGTGAAAAACTGTTTTTT
clone_size: .; d_call: .; cdr3_length: 18; v_call: TRBV15; j_call: TRBJ2-5; cdr3_aa: CATSRDRSRGRLRETQYF; cdr3_nt: TGTGCCACCAGCAGAGATCGGTCCAGGGGCCGGCTTCGGGAGACCCAGTACTTC
clone_size: .; d_call: TRBD1; cdr3_length: 16; v_call: TRBV9; j_call: TRBJ2-5; cdr3_aa: CASSVGQGAGGETQYF; cdr3_nt: TGTGCCAGCAGCGTAGGACAGGGGGCTGGGGGAGAGACCCAGTACTTC
clone_size: .; d_call: TRBD1; cdr3_length: 14; v_call: TRBV7-9; j_call: TRBJ1-1; cdr3_aa: CASSLDRRNTEAFF; cdr3_nt: TGTGCCAGCAGCTTGGACAGGAGGAACACTGAAGCTTTCTTT
clone_size: .; d_call: TRBD1; cdr3_length: 13; v_call: TRBV29-1; j_call: TRBJ1-1; cdr3_aa: CSVGGQQNTEAFF; cdr3_nt: TGCAGCGTTGGGGGACAGCAAAACACTGAAGCTTTCTTT
clone_size: .; d_call: .; cdr3_length: 14; v_call: TRBV28; j_call: TRBJ1-1; cdr3_aa: CASSNGGVNTEAFF; cdr3_nt: TGTGCCAGCAGTAATGGCGGGGTAAACACTGAAGCTTTCTTT
clone_size: .; d_call: TRBD2; cdr3_length: 15; v_call: TRBV2; j_call: TRBJ2-1; cdr3_aa: CASSRLAGQYNEQFF; cdr3_nt: TGTGCCAGCAGTAGACTAGCGGGCCAGTACAATGAGCAGTTCTTC
clone_size: .; d_call: TRBD1; cdr3_length: 15; v_call: TRBV6-6; j_call: TRBJ1-1; cdr3_aa: CASSVSGGSVTEAFF; cdr3_nt: TGTGCCAGCAGTGTCTCAGGGGGAAGTGTAACTGAAGCTTTCTTT
clone_size: .; d_call: .; cdr3_length: 14; v_call: TRBV6-5; j_call: TRBJ2-4; cdr3_aa: CATTTGQSKNIQYF; cdr3_nt: TGTGCCACCACTACAGGACAGTCTAAAAACATTCAGTACTTC
clone_size: .; d_call: TRBD2; cdr3_length: 14; v_call: TRBV6-1; j_call: TRBJ2-7; cdr3_aa: CASSEASGGYEQYF; cdr3_nt: TGTGCCAGCAGTGAGGCTAGCGGGGGTTACGAGCAGTACTTC
clone_size: few; d_call: .; cdr3_length: 12; v_call: TRBV5-4; j_call: TRBJ2-5; cdr3_aa: CASSFREETQYF; cdr3_nt: TGTGCCAGCAGCTTCCGGGAAGAGACCCAGTACTTC
clone_size: .; d_call: TRBD2; cdr3_length: 16; v_call: TRBV6-5; j_call: TRBJ2-4; cdr3_aa: CASSSAGLAGANIQYF; cdr3_nt: TGTGCCAGCAGTTCCGCGGGACTAGCGGGAGCAAACATTCAGTACTTC
clone_size: once; d_call: .; cdr3_length: 12; v_call: TRBV13; j_call: TRBJ1-1; cdr3_aa: CASSLADTEAFF; cdr3_nt: TGTGCCAGCAGCTTAGCTGACACTGAAGCTTTCTTT
clone_size: .; d_call: .; cdr3_length: 14; v_call: TRBV28; j_call: TRBJ1-2; cdr3_aa: CASSFSGIHYGYTF; cdr3_nt: TGTGCCAGCAGTTTTTCGGGGATTCACTATGGCTACACCTTC
clone_size: .; d_call: .; cdr3_length: 15; v_call: TRBV25-1; j_call: TRBJ1-1; cdr3_aa: CASSAEDSLNTEAFF; cdr3_nt: TGTGCCAGCAGTGCCGAGGACAGTTTGAACACTGAAGCTTTCTTT
clone_size: few; d_call: .; cdr3_length: 16; v_call: TRBV4-1; j_call: TRBJ2-7; cdr3_aa: CASSQIDLFSSYEQYF; cdr3_nt: TGCGCCAGCAGCCAAATCGACTTATTTTCCTCCTACGAGCAGTACTTC
clone_size: .; d_call: TRBD1; cdr3_length: 14; v_call: TRBV6-6; j_call: TRBJ1-2; cdr3_aa: CASSYGDRAFGYTF; cdr3_nt: TGTGCCAGCAGTTACGGGGACAGGGCCTTTGGCTACACCTTC
clone_size: .; d_call: .; cdr3_length: 15; v_call: TRBV29-1; j_call: TRBJ2-3; cdr3_aa: CSVVGLAALTDTQYF; cdr3_nt: TGCAGCGTTGTTGGTTTAGCGGCTCTCACAGATACGCAGTATTTT
clone_size: few; d_call: TRBD2; cdr3_length: 16; v_call: TRBV7-3; j_call: TRBJ2-3; cdr3_aa: CASSPGTSGRTDTQYF; cdr3_nt: TGTGCCAGCAGCCCCGGGACTAGCGGCCGTACAGATACGCAGTATTTT
clone_size: .; d_call: TRBD1; cdr3_length: 15; v_call: TRBV7-2; j_call: TRBJ2-7; cdr3_aa: CASSLDGTAAYEQYF; cdr3_nt: TGTGCCAGCAGCTTAGACGGGACAGCCGCCTACGAGCAGTACTTC
clone_size: .; d_call: .; cdr3_length: 11; v_call: TRBV7-9; j_call: TRBJ2-3; cdr3_aa: CASSSADTQYF; cdr3_nt: TGTGCCAGCAGCTCTGCAGATACGCAGTATTTT
clone_size: .; d_call: .; cdr3_length: 13; v_call: TRBV6-5; j_call: TRBJ2-7; cdr3_aa: CASRSTDFYEQYF; cdr3_nt: TGTGCCAGCAGATCGACAGATTTCTACGAGCAGTACTTC
clone_size: .; d_call: TRBD1; cdr3_length: 17; v_call: TRBV19; j_call: TRBJ2-1; cdr3_aa: CASSSWSDRGPYNEQFF; cdr3_nt: TGTGCCAGTAGTAGCTGGTCGGACAGGGGCCCTTACAATGAGCAGTTCTTC
clone_size: .; d_call: TRBD1; cdr3_length: 14; v_call: TRBV27; j_call: TRBJ2-7; cdr3_aa: CASSGSGTAYEQYF; cdr3_nt: TGTGCCAGCAGCGGATCCGGGACAGCTTACGAGCAGTACTTC
clone_size: .; d_call: TRBD2; cdr3_length: 15; v_call: TRBV27; j_call: TRBJ2-3; cdr3_aa: CASSLLAGGTDTQYF; cdr3_nt: TGTGCCAGCAGTTTACTAGCGGGAGGGACAGATACGCAGTATTTT
clone_size: .; d_call: TRBD1; cdr3_length: 13; v_call: TRBV2; j_call: TRBJ2-1; cdr3_aa: CASRGQGRIEQFF; cdr3_nt: TGTGCCAGCAGGGGACAGGGGAGAATTGAGCAGTTCTTC
clone_size: .; d_call: TRBD1; cdr3_length: 13; v_call: TRBV19; j_call: TRBJ2-1; cdr3_aa: CASRGDSGNEQFF; cdr3_nt: TGTGCCAGCCGAGGGGACAGCGGCAATGAGCAGTTCTTC
clone_size: .; d_call: TRBD2; cdr3_length: 14; v_call: TRBV29-1; j_call: TRBJ2-1; cdr3_aa: CSVWGTSGGNEQFF; cdr3_nt: TGCAGCGTTTGGGGGACTAGCGGGGGGAATGAGCAGTTCTTC
clone_size: once; d_call: TRBD1; cdr3_length: 14; v_call: TRBV7-2; j_call: TRBJ1-4; cdr3_aa: CASSGQGSNEKLFF; cdr3_nt: TGTGCCAGCAGCGGACAGGGGAGTAATGAAAAACTGTTTTTT
clone_size: once; d_call: .; cdr3_length: 13; v_call: TRBV28; j_call: TRBJ1-1; cdr3_aa: CASSLGSNTEAFF; cdr3_nt: TGTGCCAGCAGCCTCGGGTCGAACACTGAAGCTTTCTTT
clone_size: .; d_call: .; cdr3_length: 14; v_call: TRBV30; j_call: TRBJ1-4; cdr3_aa: CAGEPPGSLKKLFF; cdr3_nt: TGTGCCGGGGAGCCTCCTGGCAGCCTGAAAAAACTGTTTTTT
clone_size: few; d_call: TRBD2; cdr3_length: 16; v_call: TRBV5-4; j_call: TRBJ2-5; cdr3_aa: CASSFIAGALTTAQYF; cdr3_nt: TGTGCCAGCAGCTTTATAGCGGGGGCGCTCACAACGGCCCAGTACTTC
clone_size: .; d_call: TRBD2; cdr3_length: 15; v_call: TRBV7-3; j_call: TRBJ2-3; cdr3_aa: CASSLGTSVLDTQYF; cdr3_nt: TGTGCCAGCAGCCTTGGGACTAGCGTTTTAGATACGCAGTATTTT
clone_size: .; d_call: .; cdr3_length: 16; v_call: TRBV13; j_call: TRBJ2-4; cdr3_aa: CASSLRVGDIQNIQYF; cdr3_nt: TGTGCCAGCAGTTTACGGGTGGGGGACATTCAAAACATTCAGTACTTC
clone_size: .; d_call: .; cdr3_length: 12; v_call: TRBV27; j_call: TRBJ1-2; cdr3_aa: CASSFGRGGYTF; cdr3_nt: TGTGCCAGCAGTTTTGGGAGGGGTGGCTACACCTTC
clone_size: few; d_call: .; cdr3_length: 15; v_call: TRBV5-6; j_call: TRBJ2-7; cdr3_aa: CASSLFGPGGYEQYF; cdr3_nt: TGTGCCAGCAGCTTGTTTGGGCCAGGTGGCTACGAGCAGTACTTC
clone_size: .; d_call: .; cdr3_length: 11; v_call: TRBV29-1; j_call: TRBJ2-1; cdr3_aa: CSVEVTAEEFF; cdr3_nt: TGCAGCGTTGAAGTAACGGCGGAGGAGTTCTTC